The sequence of this T cell receptor beta chain was determined in a study of response to subunit inactivated influenza vaccine. Germline loops: CDR1 SGHTA, CDR2 FQGNSA. The CDR3 is 14 amino acids in total, end residues counted. A note on this clonotype: No DNA is shown, since the ends of the CDR3 on it are uncertain; the CDR3 is the one TCRdb lists.

One entry per CDR3 protein, called by TCRdb with MiXCR from the RT-PCR reads. The repertoire holds approximately 500,000 distinct CDR3 sequences, with roughly 25% as singletons. This sample also appeared in a second study, on T cells expressing NK-cell markers. That work adds: As the method of synthesis, 5'RACE template switching with UMIs yielded TCR beta cDNA. Source material for TCR beta repertoires consisted of sorted CD3+CD56+NKG2C+, CD3+CD56+NKG2C- and CD3+CD56-NKG2C+ T cells. The share of CD8+ T cells held by dominant NKG2C+ clonotypes was about 1.0-8% in roughly 6 donors. Questions lingered over whether expanded NKG2C+ T cell clones were HCMV-specific.

The V call is TRBV7-2, the J call TRBJ1-1. The specimen was CD4+ T cells sorted from PBMCs, collected less than 13 days after vaccination. The TCR sequence derives from a man aged 50-60 years who received an inactivated influenza vaccine. The CDR3 sequence is CASSAWGGGTEAFF.